This is a list of T cell receptor beta chains from one sample in a study of T-cell memory formation after mild COVID-19. TCRdb fed the 5' RACE reads into MiXCR, producing one record per CDR3 protein. Of 300,000 to 400,000 distinct CDR3 sequences listed, around 15% were seen once; the top ten hold less than 25%. The sequenced sample consisted of PBMCs or a T cell subset sorted from them (not recorded which). All receptors come from a man aged 18-30 years who had mild COVID-19 (a few samples of this study predate the infection). Cell type and time point are not known. CDR3s include the opening cysteine and the closing phenylalanine or tryptophan. Each record gives: J gene, V gene, CDR3 protein.

TRBJ1-2,TRBV7-9,CAIQTGPNDDGYTF
TRBJ2-7,TRBV4-2,CASSQELAGGEQYF
TRBJ2-3,TRBV7-9,CASTSWDRYTDTQYF
TRBJ1-6,TRBV4-3,CASSQDRGSSYNSPLHF
TRBJ2-2,TRBV7-8,CASRPGRDNTGELFF
TRBJ1-1,TRBV7-9,CASSIRDGDTEAFF
TRBJ2-5,TRBV5-1,CASSSGWNQETQYF
TRBJ1-2,TRBV5-1,CASSLAGKDYGYTF
TRBJ2-6,TRBV9,CASSVSGSGANVLTF
TRBJ1-3,TRBV6-6,CASSSGRFSGNTIYF
TRBJ2-7,TRBV7-9,CASSLAVHEQYF
TRBJ1-4,TRBV5-1,CASSLAPNEKLFF
TRBJ1-4,TRBV5-1,CASRTAGANGEKLFF
TRBJ1-2,TRBV6-1,CASRDRQGGGGYTF
TRBJ2-5,TRBV5-1,CASSPGLAGRQETQYF